The entry below describes one T cell receptor (beta chain). What it recognizes is unknown. CDR1 MNHNS and CDR2 SASEGT come from the germline V gene. The CDR3 totals 17 residues. The junction had 12 bases not matched to a gene; V was cut back by 4 bases and J by 1 base. This PCR relied on a set of 60 Vbeta primers and 13 Jbeta primers. This table comes from immunoSEQ multiplex PCR, and its TCRdb copy is limited to in-frame clones, with some not included. The sample consists of approximately 170,000 clones, 70% to 90% of them appearing once. This sample was included in a study of cytomegalovirus exposure and HLA in healthy donors. Study results and caveats: Among donors in an Asian-associated ancestry cluster, a later analysis reportedly found fewer N-insertions than the approximately 700-donor mean. As a later analysis showed, a missense DCLRE1C variant was linked to trimming of TCR beta V- and J-genes. HLA alleles were associated with roughly 17,000 TCR beta sequences in a later analysis at 0.05 false discovery rate.

The chain couples TRBV6-1 to TRBJ2-5; 7 bases align to TRBD1. This TCR was sampled from a man between 25 and 39 years old in good health and CMV-seropositive. Sample: PBMCs. The CDR3, as DNA: TGTGCCAGCAGTGTGAATGCCGGGACAGAATTCCAAGAGACCCAGTACTTC. Amino acid sequence: CASSVNAGTEFQETQYF.